These 21 T cell receptor beta chains originate from one sample sequenced in a study of vaccination and CD4 T cells after COVID-19. Antigens for these TCRs are unknown. As to treatment: approximately nine-day PBMC culture with coronavirus spike peptide pools or control peptides (ViraFEST assay). Oncomine TCR Beta short-read sequencing was applied to DNA from cultured CD4+ T cells. TCRdb fed the PCR reads into MiXCR, producing one record per CDR3 protein. This sample has about 13,000 distinct CDR3 sequences, with more than 45% found just once. Sequenced: CD4+ T cells from blood, cultured in vitro. The receptors derive from a human donor who had recovered from COVID-19.

This clonotype was picked up a small number of times. The J gene is TRBJ2-5, the V gene TRBV6-5; no reliable D call. The germline V gene encodes CDR1 MNHEY and CDR2 SVGAGI. This CDR3 spans 16 amino acids. V lost 0 bases to trimming and J lost 3 bases, with 14 bases between them. CDR3 sequence reads: CASSYSIKVQKETQYF. CDR3 nucleotides: TGTGCCAGCAGTTACTCGATAAAGGTACAGAAAGAGACCCAGTACTTC.

The table lists this clonotype with a few counts. The chain couples TRBV2 to TRBJ1-5, with a tentative D call TRBD1 (5 bases). Germline V gives CDR1 SNHLY, CDR2 FYNNEI. The CDR3 consists of 15 residues. The V gene lost 5 bases and the J gene lost 5 bases, with 16 bases spanning the gap. CDR3 sequence: CASSPGLTVDQPQHF. Written as DNA, the CDR3 is TGTGCCAGCAGTCCGGGGCTTACGGTGGATCAGCCCCAGCATTTT.

The rearrangement links TRBV28 to TRBJ1-3; 7 nucleotides agree with TRBD1. This CDR3 has 15 residues. V was pared by 5 bases and J by 0 bases, with 4 bases of the junction left unmatched. Germline assignment: CDR1 MDHEN and CDR2 SYDVKM. The CDR3 DNA sequence: TGTGCCAGCAGTATGAGGGACAGCTCTGGAAACACCATATATTTT. Its translation: CASSMRDSSGNTIYF.

V is TRBV21-1 and J is TRBJ1-5; the listed D gene, TRBD1, was not tested against the DNA. TRBV21-1 is annotated as a pseudogene. The CDR3 length is 15 residues. Here the CDR3 DNA reads TGTGCCAGCAGCGAACCGGGACAGGGGAACCAGCCCCAGCATTTT. Translated, it gives CASSEPGQGNQPQHF.

The chain carries TRBV7-2 and TRBJ2-2; tentatively, D is TRBD1 or TRBD2 (5 bases each). The germline V gene encodes CDR1 SGHTA and CDR2 FQGNSA. The CDR3 totals 15 residues. Deletions cut 2 bases from V and 3 bases from J, with 10 bases between. CDR3 in amino acids: CASSLSPGHTGELFF. The CDR3 bases are TGTGCCAGCAGCTTAAGTCCGGGGCACACCGGGGAGCTGTTTTTT.

The rearrangement links TRBV6-1 to TRBJ1-1; D call uncertain. The CDR3 is made up of 13 amino acids. V was clipped by 7 bases and J by 5 bases, with 14 bases between them. The germline V gene has CDR1 MNHNS and CDR2 SASEGT. The CDR3 bases are TGTGCCAGCAATAATGCCGCGGGGACTGAAGCTTTCTTT. Encoded protein: CASNNAAGTEAFF.

This rearrangement joins TRBV7-3 to TRBJ2-7; unclear D gene. Germline CDR1 reads SGHTA; CDR2 reads FQGTGA. CDR3 length: 15 residues. Trimming shortened V by 5 bases and J by 3 bases, and 17 bases separated the two germline ends. The CDR3 loop is CASSPTAGQFYEQYF. The CDR3 DNA reads TGTGCCAGCAGCCCAACGGCCGGGCAGTTCTACGAGCAGTACTTC.

The chain is built from TRBV7-9 and TRBJ2-7; D is uncertain. Germline assignment: CDR1 SEHNR and CDR2 FQNEAQ (reference sequence). V lost 3 bases and J lost 0, with 0 bases in between. The CDR3 is 11 residues long. The CDR3 sequence is CASSFSYEQYF. The CDR3 region has the DNA TGTGCCAGCAGCTTCTCCTACGAGCAGTACTTC.

The chain couples TRBV7-8 to TRBJ2-7; tentatively, D is TRBD2 (6 bases). The CDR3 consists of 14 residues. Trimming removed 3 bases at V and 2 bases at J, with 11 bases between. Germline V gene lookup returns CDR1 SGHVS and CDR2 FQNEAQ. The CDR3 loop is CASSFRDWAYEQYF. CDR3 nucleotides: TGTGCCAGCAGCTTCCGGGACTGGGCCTACGAGCAGTACTTC. Full variable domain (remainder filled in from reference TRBV7-8 and TRBJ2-7): GAGVSQSPRYKVAKRGQDVALRCDPISGHVSLFWYQQALGQGPEFLTYFQNEAQLDKSGLPSDRFFAERPEGSVSTLKIQRTQQEDSAVYLCASSFRDWAYEQYFGPGTRLTVT.

The chain employs TRBV2 and TRBJ2-1, with 15 nucleotides matching TRBD2. V lost 7 bases to trimming and J lost 7 bases; unmatched junction nucleotides: 11. CDR1 and CDR2 from the germline V gene are SNHLY and FYNNEI. The CDR3 consists of 17 residues. The CDR3 DNA reads as TGTGCCAGCACCCAAAGGGGACTAGCGGGGGGAAGAAATGAGCAGTTCTTC. Amino acids: CASTQRGLAGGRNEQFF.

In this sample, this clonotype turned up a few times. V gene TRBV6-1 combines with J gene TRBJ1-5; D gene ambiguous. V dropped 6 bases and J dropped 1 base, with 10 bases sitting between them. There are 14 residues in the CDR3. From germline, CDR1 is MNHNS and CDR2 SASEGT. The DNA of the CDR3 is TGTGCCAGCAGCCTACTGAAGAGCAATCAGCCCCAGCATTTT. Its translation is CASSLLKSNQPQHF.

The chain joins TRBV20-1 to TRBJ2-1; perhaps TRBD2 as D (5 bases). This CDR3 spans 11 amino acids. Trimming left V 6 bases short and J 7 bases short, with 10 bases between. CDR1 and CDR2 from the germline V gene are DFQATT and SNEGSKA (reference sequence). This CDR3 reads CSAPSKNEQFF. Here the CDR3 DNA reads TGCAGTGCCCCTAGCAAAAATGAGCAGTTCTTC.

The chain has TRBV20-1 and TRBJ2-5; tentative D call: TRBD2 (6 bases). The CDR3 totals 14 residues. Trimming removed 6 bases from V and 10 bases from J, with 24 bases in between. Germline lookup yields CDR1 DFQATT and CDR2 SNEGSKA (reference sequence). This CDR3 is CSATPAETRVFQYF. The CDR3, as DNA: TGCAGTGCAACTCCCGCCGAGACTAGGGTTTTCCAGTACTTC.

The rearrangement links TRBV7-2 to TRBJ2-1; D ambiguous. CDR1 is SGHTA and CDR2 is FQGNSA in the germline V gene. V was pared by 5 bases and J by 0 bases, with 11 bases between. The CDR3 runs 15 residues. The CDR3, as DNA: TGTGCCAGCAGCCGCAGGTGGGGCTCCTACAATGAGCAGTTCTTC. This translates into CASSRRWGSYNEQFF.

This chain uses TRBV7-3 with TRBJ2-1; 8 bases are a match to TRBD1. Per the germline V gene, CDR1 is SGHTA and CDR2 is FQGTGA. CDR3 length: 17 residues. V lost 6 bases to trimming and J lost 8 bases; unmatched junction nucleotides: 18. CDR3 DNA sequence: TGTGCCAGCAGTGAAGGCCTCTGGGGCAGGGGGCGGGATGAGCAGTTCTTC. Encoded protein: CASSEGLWGRGRDEQFF. The full variable domain, its missing parts supplied by reference TRBV7-3 and TRBJ2-1, is GAGVSQTPSNKVTEKGKYVELRCDPISGHTALYWYRQSLGQGPEFLIYFQGTGAADDSGLPNDRFFAVRPEGSVSTLKIQRTERGDSAVYLCASSEGLWGRGRDEQFFGPGTRLTVL.

V gene TRBV24-1 combines with J gene TRBJ2-3; D is uncertain. The CDR3 is 15 amino acids. Between the trimmed V and J ends, which lost 5 bases and 3 bases, there was a span of 14 bases. CDR1 is KGHDR and CDR2 is SFDVKD in the germline V gene. Here the CDR3 DNA reads TGTGCCACCAGTGTCGGGTCCCCTCAAACAGATACGCAGTATTTT. Residues: CATSVGSPQTDTQYF.

J is TRBJ2-3 and V is TRBV20-1, with 10 nucleotides matching TRBD2. The CDR3 contains 14 residues. The V gene end was trimmed by 2 bases and the J gene end by 4 bases; junction bases not matched to a gene: 3. Germline CDR1 and CDR2: DFQATT and SNEGSKA (reference sequence). CDR3 nucleotide sequence: TGCAGTGCTAGATGGCTAGCGGGGGCAGATACGCAGTATTTT. This encodes CSARWLAGADTQYF.

The chain has TRBV5-1 and TRBJ2-3, with TRBD1 matching 7 bases. J gave up 2 bases and V 5 bases, and 5 bases lay outside the gene matches. The CDR3 loop spans 14 amino acids. Germline V lookup: CDR1 SGHRS, CDR2 YFSETQ. For the CDR3, the DNA is TGCGCCAGCAGACCAACAGGGGCCACAGATACGCAGTATTTT. Amino acids: CASRPTGATDTQYF. The entire variable domain, with the rest obtained from reference TRBV5-1 and TRBJ2-3, is as follows: KAGVTQTPRYLIKTRGQQVTLSCSPISGHRSVSWYQQTPGQGLQFLFEYFSETQRNKGNFPGRFSGRQFSNSRSEMNVSTLELGDSALYLCASRPTGATDTQYFGPGTRLTVL.

This chain uses TRBV20-1 with TRBJ2-7; D call uncertain. This CDR3 spans 14 amino acids. The germline V gene encodes CDR1 DFQATT and CDR2 SNEGSKA (reference sequence). Trimming removed 4 bases at V and 0 bases at J, with 13 bases between. In DNA form, the CDR3 reads TGCAGTGCTACCCGAACTCAGAGCTCCTACGAGCAGTACTTC. This sequence encodes CSATRTQSSYEQYF.

In its sample, this clonotype was seen a few times. The chain carries TRBV5-4 and TRBJ1-5; no clear D. Germline V CDR1 and CDR2: SGHNT, YYREEE (reference sequence). This CDR3 region has 13 residues. V lost 4 bases and J 5 bases, leaving 10 bases between the germline ends. CDR3 in DNA: TGTGCCAGCAGCCGCGGACGGGATCAGCCCCAGCATTTT. The encoded protein is CASSRGRDQPQHF.

The chain carries TRBV11-2 and TRBJ1-4; no firm D call. The CDR3 runs 14 residues. V was shortened by 2 bases and J by 7 bases, with 11 bases between the two germline ends. Germline V lookup: CDR1 SGHAT, CDR2 FQNNGV. The CDR3 region is CASSLSGLGEKLFF. The CDR3 nucleotides read TGTGCCAGCAGCTTATCCGGCTTGGGTGAAAAACTGTTTTTT. The variable domain in full, completed from reference TRBV11-2 and TRBJ1-4, reads EAGVAQSPRYKIIEKRQSVAFWCNPISGHATLYWYQQILGQGPKLLIQFQNNGVVDDSQLPKDRFSAERLKGVDSTLKIQPAKLEDSAVYLCASSLSGLGEKLFFGSGTQLSVL.